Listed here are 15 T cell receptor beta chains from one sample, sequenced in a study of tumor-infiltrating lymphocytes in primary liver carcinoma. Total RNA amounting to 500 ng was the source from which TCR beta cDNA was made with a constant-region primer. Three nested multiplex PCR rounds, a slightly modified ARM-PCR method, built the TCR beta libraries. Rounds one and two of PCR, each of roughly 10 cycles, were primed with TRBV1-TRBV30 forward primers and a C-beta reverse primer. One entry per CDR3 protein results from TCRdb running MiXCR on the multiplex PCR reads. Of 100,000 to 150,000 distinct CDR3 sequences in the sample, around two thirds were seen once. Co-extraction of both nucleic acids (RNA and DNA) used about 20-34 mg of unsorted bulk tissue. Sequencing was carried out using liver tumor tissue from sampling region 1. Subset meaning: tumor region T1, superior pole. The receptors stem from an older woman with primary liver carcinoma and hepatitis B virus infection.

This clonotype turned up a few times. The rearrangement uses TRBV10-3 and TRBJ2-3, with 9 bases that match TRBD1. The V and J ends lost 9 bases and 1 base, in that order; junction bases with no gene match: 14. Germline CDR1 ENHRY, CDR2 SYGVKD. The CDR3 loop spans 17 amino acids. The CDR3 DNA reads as TGTGCCATGAGCTCAACGGCCAGGACAGGGGGCACAGATACGCAGTATTTT. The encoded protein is CAMSSTARTGGTDTQYF.

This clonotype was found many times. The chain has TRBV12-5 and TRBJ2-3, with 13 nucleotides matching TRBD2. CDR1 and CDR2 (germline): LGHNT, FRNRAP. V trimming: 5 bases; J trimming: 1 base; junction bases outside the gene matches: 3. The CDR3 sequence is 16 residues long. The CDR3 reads CASGNGLAGGTDTQYF. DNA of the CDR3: TGTGCTAGTGGTAACGGACTAGCGGGAGGCACAGATACGCAGTATTTT. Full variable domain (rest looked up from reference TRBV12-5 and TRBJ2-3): DARVTQTPRHKVTEMGQEVTMRCQPILGHNTVFWYRQTMMQGLELLAYFRNRAPLDDSGMPKDRFSAEMPDATLATLKIQPSEPRDSAVYFCASGNGLAGGTDTQYFGPGTRLTVL.

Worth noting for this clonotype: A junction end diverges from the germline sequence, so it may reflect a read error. The CDR3 bases are TGTACCAGCAGCTTGAGTGGCCTAGCGGGGTCGCAGTTCTTC. Encoded protein: CTSSLSGLAGSQFF. The chain joins TRBV7-9 to TRBJ2-1; the match to TRBD2 covers 9 bases. From germline, CDR1 is SEHNR and CDR2 FQNEAQ (reference sequence). CDR3 size: 14 residues. Full variable domain (missing parts from reference TRBV7-9 and TRBJ2-1): DTGVSQNPRHKITKRGQNVTFRCDPISEHNRLYWYRQTLGQGPEFLTYFQNEAQLEKSRLLSDRFSAERPKGSFSTLEIQRTEQGDSAMYLCTSSLSGLAGSQFFGPGTRLTVL.

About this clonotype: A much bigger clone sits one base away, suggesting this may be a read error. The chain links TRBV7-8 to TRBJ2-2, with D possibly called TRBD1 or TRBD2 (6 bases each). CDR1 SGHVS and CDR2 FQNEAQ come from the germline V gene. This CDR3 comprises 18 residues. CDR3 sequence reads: CPSSVLGTGDMNTGELFF. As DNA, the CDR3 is TGTCCCAGCAGCGTACTCGGTACGGGGGACATGAACACCGGGGAGCTGTTTTTT.

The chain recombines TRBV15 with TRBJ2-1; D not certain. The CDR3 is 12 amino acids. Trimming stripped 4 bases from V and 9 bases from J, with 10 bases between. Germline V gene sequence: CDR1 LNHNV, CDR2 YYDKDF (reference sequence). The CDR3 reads CATSKALTEQFF. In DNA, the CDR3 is TGTGCCACCAGCAAAGCCCTCACTGAGCAGTTCTTC.

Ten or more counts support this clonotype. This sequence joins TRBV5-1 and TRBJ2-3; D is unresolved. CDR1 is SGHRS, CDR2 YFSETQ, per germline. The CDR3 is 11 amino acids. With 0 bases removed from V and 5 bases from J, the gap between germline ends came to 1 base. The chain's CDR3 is CASSLEDTQYF. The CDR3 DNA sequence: TGCGCCAGCAGCTTGGAAGATACGCAGTATTTT.

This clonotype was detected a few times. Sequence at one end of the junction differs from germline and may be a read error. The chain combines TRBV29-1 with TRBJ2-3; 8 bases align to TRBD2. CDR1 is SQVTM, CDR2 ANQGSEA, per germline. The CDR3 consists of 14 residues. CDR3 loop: CTVEGSGGPDTQYF. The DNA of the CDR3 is TGCACCGTTGAAGGATCGGGAGGGCCGGATACGCAGTATTTT.

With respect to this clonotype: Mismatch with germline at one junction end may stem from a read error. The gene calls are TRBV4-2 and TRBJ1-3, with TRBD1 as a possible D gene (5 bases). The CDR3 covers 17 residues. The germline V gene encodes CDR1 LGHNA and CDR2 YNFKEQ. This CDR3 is CASNQYGWGFTGNTIYF. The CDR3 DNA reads TGTGCCAGCAACCAATATGGATGGGGCTTTACCGGAAACACCATATATTTT.

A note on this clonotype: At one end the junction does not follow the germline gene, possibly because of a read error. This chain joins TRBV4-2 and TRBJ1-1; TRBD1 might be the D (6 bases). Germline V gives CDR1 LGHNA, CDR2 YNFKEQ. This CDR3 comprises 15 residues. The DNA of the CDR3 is TGTGTCAGCAGCCAAGGGGCAGGGGTCGTCACTGAAGCTTTCTTT. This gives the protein CVSSQGAGVVTEAFF.

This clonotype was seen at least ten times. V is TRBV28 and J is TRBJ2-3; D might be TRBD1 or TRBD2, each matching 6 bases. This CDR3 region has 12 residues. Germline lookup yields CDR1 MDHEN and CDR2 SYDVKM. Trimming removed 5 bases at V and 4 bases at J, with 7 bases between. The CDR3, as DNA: TGTGCCAGCAGTGGGGGGCCAGATACGCAGTATTTT. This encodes CASSGGPDTQYF.

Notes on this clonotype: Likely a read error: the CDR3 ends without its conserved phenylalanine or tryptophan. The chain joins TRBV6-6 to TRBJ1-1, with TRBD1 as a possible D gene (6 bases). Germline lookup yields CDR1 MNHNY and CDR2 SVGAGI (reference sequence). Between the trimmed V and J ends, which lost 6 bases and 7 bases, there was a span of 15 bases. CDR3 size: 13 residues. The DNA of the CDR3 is TGTGCCAGCAGCCTACAGGGACACAGTGAAGCTTTCCTT. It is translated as CASSLQGHSEAFL.

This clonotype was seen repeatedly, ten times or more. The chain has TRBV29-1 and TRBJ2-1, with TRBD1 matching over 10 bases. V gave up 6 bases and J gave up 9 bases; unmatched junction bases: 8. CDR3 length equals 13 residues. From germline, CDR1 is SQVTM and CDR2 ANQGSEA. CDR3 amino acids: CSVQPTGGFEQFF. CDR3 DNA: TGCAGCGTCCAACCGACAGGGGGCTTTGAGCAGTTCTTC.

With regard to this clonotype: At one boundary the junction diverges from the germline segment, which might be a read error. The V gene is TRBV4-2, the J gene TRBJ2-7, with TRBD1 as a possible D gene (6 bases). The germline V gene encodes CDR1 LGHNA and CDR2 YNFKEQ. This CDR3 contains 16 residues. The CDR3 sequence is CARSHPGTYSSYEQCF. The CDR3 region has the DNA TGTGCCAGGAGCCATCCCGGGACATATAGCTCCTACGAGCAGTGCTTC.

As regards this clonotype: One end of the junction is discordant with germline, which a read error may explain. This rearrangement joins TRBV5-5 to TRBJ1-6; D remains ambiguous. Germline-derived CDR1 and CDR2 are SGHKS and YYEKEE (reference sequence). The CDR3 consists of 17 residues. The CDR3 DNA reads TGTGCCAGCAGCTTGGACCCCGGGCCACCCTACAATTCACCCCTCCACTTT. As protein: CASSLDPGPPYNSPLHF. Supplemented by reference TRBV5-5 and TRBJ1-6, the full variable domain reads DAGVTQSPTHLIKTRGQQVTLRCSPISGHKSVSWYQQVLGQGPQFIFQYYEKEERGRGNFPDRFSARQFPNYSSELNVNALLLGDSALYLCASSLDPGPPYNSPLHFGNGTRLTVT.

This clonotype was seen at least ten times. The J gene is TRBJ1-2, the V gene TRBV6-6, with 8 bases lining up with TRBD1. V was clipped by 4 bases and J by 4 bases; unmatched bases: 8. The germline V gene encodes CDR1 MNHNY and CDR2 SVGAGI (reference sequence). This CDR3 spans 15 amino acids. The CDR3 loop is CASSWQPGQGYGYTF. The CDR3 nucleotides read TGTGCCAGCAGTTGGCAACCCGGACAGGGCTATGGCTACACCTTC.